This T cell receptor beta chain is from a study of T cell repertoires in cytomegalovirus infection. Turning to the study itself: CMV epitopes that were recently identified and HLA-C-restricted were used alongside well-studied HLA-B-restricted ones. Findings and limits, study-wide: HLA-C-restricted CMV-specific TCR beta clonotypes were dominant in the ex vivo response.

Comment on this clonotype: Its antigen is still unknown. A much larger clone differs by one base, so this may be a read error.

TCRdb fed the reads into MiXCR, producing one record per CDR3 protein. The repertoire holds 60,000 to 75,000 distinct CDR3 sequences, with around 30% as singletons. The CDR3 loop spans 15 amino acids. The V and J ends lost 3 bases and 2 bases respectively, with 13 bases between them. This chain joins TRBV12-3 or TRBV12-4 and TRBJ1-1, with D hard to call. This TCR came from a human donor in good health (CMV status not recorded). Some clones in this sample may be carry-over from other donors' samples. This material consisted of CD8+ T cells from cultured PBMCs, taken from culture after CMV antigen stimulation. CDR3 residues: CASSFGLGINTEAFF. The CDR3 nucleotides read TGTGCCAGCAGTTTTGGTCTGGGAATTAACACTGAAGCTTTCTTT.